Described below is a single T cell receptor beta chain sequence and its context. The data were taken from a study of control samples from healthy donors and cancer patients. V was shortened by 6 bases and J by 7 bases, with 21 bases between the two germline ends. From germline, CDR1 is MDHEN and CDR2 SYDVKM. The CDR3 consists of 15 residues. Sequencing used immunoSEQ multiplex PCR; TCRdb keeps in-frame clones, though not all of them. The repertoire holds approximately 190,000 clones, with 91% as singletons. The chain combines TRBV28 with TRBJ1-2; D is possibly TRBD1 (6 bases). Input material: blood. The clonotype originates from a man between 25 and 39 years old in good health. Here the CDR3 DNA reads TGTGCCAGCAGGCCCCCCCGGGGGGGCCTTGGTGGCTACACCTTC. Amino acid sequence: CASRPPRGGLGGYTF.